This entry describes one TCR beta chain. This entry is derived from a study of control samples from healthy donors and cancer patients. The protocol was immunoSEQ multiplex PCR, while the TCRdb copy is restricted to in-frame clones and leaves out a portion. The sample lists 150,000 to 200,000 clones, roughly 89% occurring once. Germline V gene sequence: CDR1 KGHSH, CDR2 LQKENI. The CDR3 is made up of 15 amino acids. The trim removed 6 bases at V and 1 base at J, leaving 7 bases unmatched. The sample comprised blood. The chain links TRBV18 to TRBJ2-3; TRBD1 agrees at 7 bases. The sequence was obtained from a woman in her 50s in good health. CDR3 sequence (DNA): TGTGCCAGCTCGATACGACAGGGCGGCACAGATACGCAGTATTTT. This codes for CASSIRQGGTDTQYF. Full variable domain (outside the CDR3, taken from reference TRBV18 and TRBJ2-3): NAGVMQNPRHLVRRRGQEARLRCSPMKGHSHVYWYRQLPEEGLKFMVYLQKENIIDESGMPKERFSAEFPKEGPSILRIQQVVRGDSAAYFCASSIRQGGTDTQYFGPGTRLTVL.